The source of this T cell receptor beta chain is a study of T cells in Graves' hyperthyroidism and ophthalmopathy. Looking at the study overall: Peripheral blood specimens were obtained at initial diagnosis, prior to any treatment. Study observations and caveats: Most thyroid clonotypes with frequency above 0.001 were detected in blood. Stable hyperthyroidism was separated from ophthalmopathy by a model based on 13 V-J features.

This clonotype was seen repeatedly, ten times or more. Its specificity is unknown. Trimming pared 0 bases from V and 5 bases from J, leaving 20 bases between. This CDR3 has 18 amino acids. Germline CDR1 is SGHTA and CDR2 is FQGNSA. The PBMCs had their origin in less than 13 ml of fresh peripheral blood. RNA transcripts served as the template for amplifying TCR beta CDR3 regions. The HTBI primer set was used in a first-round RT-PCR of the TCR CDR3. TCRdb re-called the multiplex PCR reads with MiXCR, one entry per CDR3 protein. In the table there are under 350,000 distinct CDR3 sequences, roughly an eighth of which are singletons.

The clonotype originates from a woman in her 40s with Graves' hyperthyroidism. The chain uses TRBV7-2 and TRBJ2-1, with D perhaps TRBD1 (6 bases). Sequencing was performed on blood. The CDR3 region is CASSLAHGGTRSDNEQFF. The CDR3 nucleotides read TGTGCCAGCAGCTTAGCGCATGGGGGCACCCGGAGCGACAATGAGCAGTTCTTC.